The 23 T cell receptor beta chains listed next were all sequenced from one sample in a study of post-analysis software for immune sequencing data. Prepared TCR beta cDNA libraries contained unique molecular identifiers. TCRdb redid the calling of the PCR reads with MiXCR, one entry per CDR3 protein. The table lists 430,000 or so distinct CDR3 sequences, roughly 40% of them singletons. Study results and caveats: Controls had lower frequencies than patients of four or five TRBV segments, which included TRBV5-6, TRBV5-1 and TRBV20-1.

The antigens for these receptors are not known. The sample was blood. These receptors were taken from a girl aged 2 to 10 with multiple sclerosis.

The genes are TRBV20-1 and TRBJ2-1; 7 nucleotides align to TRBD2. After removal of 5 bases from V and 7 bases from J, the junction contained 11 bases not matched to a gene. Germline-derived CDR1 and CDR2 are DFQATT and SNEGSKA (reference sequence). The CDR3 consists of 14 residues. CDR3 residues: CSAYLGLKKNEQFF. DNA of the CDR3: TGCAGTGCTTATCTGGGACTAAAGAAGAATGAGCAGTTCTTC.

This clonotype has just a few counts. The chain has TRBV7-3 and TRBJ2-7, with TRBD1 matching 10 bases. The CDR3 is 16 residues long. Germline trimming cut 5 bases from V and 0 bases from J; bases unmatched to any gene: 7. CDR1 and CDR2 (germline): SGHTA, FQGTGA. CDR3 protein: CASSPTGQGSSYEQYF. The CDR3 bases are TGTGCCAGCAGCCCTACGGGACAGGGGAGCTCCTACGAGCAGTACTTC.

This clonotype was recorded a few times. The rearrangement joins TRBV7-2 to TRBJ1-1; D is possibly TRBD1 (5 bases). The CDR3 totals 15 residues. Germline loops: CDR1 SGHTA, CDR2 FQGNSA. The V end lost 2 bases, the J end lost 0 bases, and 10 bases lay between the germline ends. CDR3 region: CASSLRGFMNTEAFF. Here the CDR3 DNA reads TGTGCCAGCAGCTTACGGGGGTTCATGAACACTGAAGCTTTCTTT. Full variable domain (rest looked up from reference TRBV7-2 and TRBJ1-1): GAGVSQSPSNKVTEKGKDVELRCDPISGHTALYWYRQSLGQGLEFLIYFQGNSAPDKSGLPSDRFSAERTGGSVSTLTIQRTQQEDSAVYLCASSLRGFMNTEAFFGQGTRLTVV.

This rearrangement joins TRBV29-1 to TRBJ2-1; possibly TRBD2 for D (6 bases). Per the germline V gene, CDR1 is SQVTM and CDR2 is ANQGSEA. V lost 5 bases and J 5 bases, leaving 7 bases between the germline ends. The length of the CDR3 is 11 residues. CDR3: CSVWTNNEQFF. The CDR3 DNA reads as TGCAGCGTTTGGACTAACAATGAGCAGTTCTTC.

This clonotype occurred a few times. The genes are TRBV29-1 and TRBJ2-3, with D perhaps TRBD1 or TRBD2 (6 bases each). CDR1 is SQVTM, CDR2 ANQGSEA, per germline. Deletions cut 0 bases from V and 7 bases from J, with 14 bases between. The CDR3 is made up of 14 amino acids. In DNA form, the CDR3 reads TGCAGCGTTGAAGATCGCCAGGGGAGGAATACGCAGTATTTT. It is translated as CSVEDRQGRNTQYF.

This clonotype was seen a few times. The V call is TRBV6-2 or TRBV6-3, the J call TRBJ2-5; D not certain. V lost 6 bases and J lost 3, with 11 bases in between. This CDR3 has 13 amino acids. Germline CDR1 and CDR2: MNHEY and SVGEGT. CDR3 nucleotides: TGTGCCAGCAGATCGGACGGAAAAGAGACCCAGTACTTC. Protein: CASRSDGKETQYF.

The rearrangement uses TRBV28 and TRBJ2-7, with D hard to call. This CDR3 has 14 residues. Germline CDR1 is MDHEN and CDR2 is SYDVKM. Trimming removed 6 bases from V and 2 bases from J, with 14 bases in between. The CDR3 DNA is TGTGCCAGCAGACCCGCAGGTGGAACCTACGAGCAGTACTTC. It specifies CASRPAGGTYEQYF.

The V and J genes are TRBV3-1 and TRBJ2-1; TRBD2 matches at 7 bases. V trimming: 6 bases; J trimming: 5 bases; junction bases outside the gene matches: 4. CDR1 and CDR2 from the germline V gene are LGHDT and YNNKEL (reference sequence). The CDR3 is made up of 13 amino acids. The CDR3 sequence is CASRRTSHNEQFF. DNA for the CDR3: TGTGCCAGCAGACGGACTAGTCACAATGAGCAGTTCTTC.

A few counts support this clonotype. The CDR3 coding sequence is TGTGCCAGCAGCTTGGGACAGGCTCTCTCCTACGAGCAGTACTTC. Protein product: CASSLGQALSYEQYF. The chain uses TRBV5-5 and TRBJ2-7; D is perhaps TRBD1 (6 bases). V was trimmed by 0 bases and J by 0 bases, leaving 10 bases between them. The CDR3 runs to 15 residues. Germline V gene lookup returns CDR1 SGHKS and CDR2 YYEKEE (reference sequence).

This clonotype was picked up a small number of times. CDR3 region: CASSLSMVPDTQYF. CDR3 sequence (DNA): TGTGCCAGCAGCTTATCCATGGTCCCAGATACGCAGTATTTT. The chain joins TRBV7-2 to TRBJ2-3; D gene uncertain. Trimming pared 2 bases from V and 4 bases from J, leaving 10 bases between. CDR1 and CDR2 (germline): SGHTA, FQGNSA. The CDR3 contains 14 residues.

The chain carries TRBV5-6 and TRBJ2-3; D not certain. This CDR3 contains 15 residues. Germline V gene lookup returns CDR1 SGHDT and CDR2 YYEEEE. Trimming cost V 5 bases and J 4 bases, with 17 bases left between them. The CDR3 sequence is CASSPGFSFSDTQYF. The CDR3 DNA sequence: TGTGCCAGCAGTCCTGGATTTTCGTTCTCAGATACGCAGTATTTT.

J is TRBJ2-1 and V is TRBV4-3; either TRBD1 or TRBD2 may supply D (6 bases each). The DNA end is a closer match to TRBJ2-7, so the J assignment may be wrong. Germline CDR1 LGHNA, CDR2 YSLEER. There are 15 residues in the CDR3. In nucleotides, the CDR3 is TGCGCCAGCAGCCCCCTGGGGGGCAGCTACAATGAGCAGTACTTC. This encodes CASSPLGGSYNEQYF.

On this clonotype itself: One junction end disagrees with the germline gene, perhaps due to a read error. This rearrangement joins TRBV7-9 to TRBJ2-7, with 11 bases identical to TRBD2. The CDR3 is 19 amino acids. Per germline, CDR1 SEHNR and CDR2 FQNEAQ (reference sequence). The CDR3 loop reads CASSLAARGLAGRTYERYF. CDR3 bases: TGTGCCAGCAGCTTAGCGGCTCGAGGACTAGCGGGCCGTACCTACGAGCGGTACTTC.

The V and J genes are TRBV12-3 or TRBV12-4 and TRBJ1-5; 8 positions match TRBD1. V lost 6 bases, J lost 6 bases, and 7 bases stayed unmatched. The CDR3 has 14 residues. The CDR3 loop reads CASSRIRGPQPQHF. CDR3 in DNA: TGTGCCAGCAGCCGAATCAGGGGGCCTCAGCCCCAGCATTTT.

This clonotype showed up just a few times. The CDR3 protein is CASSQGGRSYTF. The CDR3 nucleotides read TGTGCCAGCAGTCAAGGGGGTAGGAGCTACACCTTC. The chain recombines TRBV12-3 or TRBV12-4 with TRBJ1-2; D perhaps matches TRBD1 (6 bases). Trimming removed 5 bases at V and 9 bases at J, with 13 bases between. This CDR3 has 12 amino acids.

This chain uses TRBV5-1 with TRBJ2-7; D may be TRBD2 (5 bases). The V end was cut by 3 bases, the J end by 5 bases, with 15 bases between. CDR3 length equals 14 residues. The germline V gene encodes CDR1 SGHRS and CDR2 YFSETQ. The CDR3 loop reads CASSWKLAQDEQYF. The CDR3 bases are TGCGCCAGCAGCTGGAAATTAGCGCAGGACGAGCAGTACTTC. Based on the CDR3 plus reference TRBV5-1 and TRBJ2-7, the full variable domain is KAGVTQTPRYLIKTRGQQVTLSCSPISGHRSVSWYQQTPGQGLQFLFEYFSETQRNKGNFPGRFSGRQFSNSRSEMNVSTLELGDSALYLCASSWKLAQDEQYFGPGTRLTVT.

The V and J genes are TRBV4-3 and TRBJ2-5; D perhaps matches TRBD2 (5 bases). The germline V gene has CDR1 LGHNA and CDR2 YSLEER. CDR3 length: 11 residues. V lost 6 bases to trimming and J lost 11 bases, with 13 bases between them. The CDR3 nucleotides are TGCGCCAGCAGTCAGACGGGGAAGCAGTACTTC. Amino acid sequence: CASSQTGKQYF.

The chain combines TRBV7-2 with TRBJ2-1; 14 bases are shared with TRBD2. The J segment lost 5 bases and the V segment lost 4 bases, leaving 4 bases of the junction unmatched. The germline V gene has CDR1 SGHTA and CDR2 FQGNSA. The CDR3 is made up of 16 amino acids. The CDR3 coding sequence is TGTGCCAGCAGCTCACGGGGACTAGCGGGAGACAATGAGCAGTTCTTC. This codes for CASSSRGLAGDNEQFF.

This clonotype was detected only a few times. The chain employs TRBV28 and TRBJ2-7; tentatively, D is TRBD2 (5 bases). The CDR3 loop spans 16 amino acids. Germline lookup yields CDR1 MDHEN and CDR2 SYDVKM. V was shortened by 2 bases and J by 0 bases, with 14 bases between the two germline ends. DNA for the CDR3: TGTGCCAGCAGTTTAGGGCGGGCCGCCATCTCCTACGAGCAGTACTTC. It translates to CASSLGRAAISYEQYF. Full variable domain (missing parts from reference TRBV28 and TRBJ2-7): DVKVTQSSRYLVKRTGEKVFLECVQDMDHENMFWYRQDPGLGLRLIYFSYDVKMKEKGDIPEGYSVSREKKERFSLILESASTNQTSMYLCASSLGRAAISYEQYFGPGTRLTVT.

The rearrangement joins TRBV5-1 to TRBJ2-7, with D unclear. There are 12 residues in the CDR3. From germline, CDR1 is SGHRS and CDR2 YFSETQ. V lost 7 bases and J lost 0, with 8 bases in between. CDR3 DNA: TGCGCCAGCGTCTCTGACTCCTACGAGCAGTACTTC. As protein: CASVSDSYEQYF. Filled out from reference TRBV5-1 and TRBJ2-7, the complete variable domain reads KAGVTQTPRYLIKTRGQQVTLSCSPISGHRSVSWYQQTPGQGLQFLFEYFSETQRNKGNFPGRFSGRQFSNSRSEMNVSTLELGDSALYLCASVSDSYEQYFGPGTRLTVT.

The chain has TRBV4-1 and TRBJ2-1, with 10 bases fitting TRBD2. The CDR3 is 16 amino acids. The germline V gene has CDR1 MGHRA and CDR2 YSYEKL. Trimming removed 3 bases from V and 0 bases from J; junction bases left unmatched: 2. The CDR3 here is CASSQIAGGSYNEQFF. In DNA, the CDR3 is TGCGCCAGCAGCCAGATAGCGGGGGGCTCCTACAATGAGCAGTTCTTC.

V and J are TRBV12-3 or TRBV12-4 and TRBJ1-1, with D uncertain. V was cut by 7 bases and J by 4 bases, with 10 bases left in between. CDR3 size: 12 residues. CDR3: CASNGSGTEAFF. The CDR3 nucleotides read TGTGCCAGCAATGGCAGTGGCACTGAAGCTTTCTTT.

This clonotype was counted between two and nine times. V and J are TRBV7-8 and TRBJ2-1, with 11 bases lining up with TRBD2. The CDR3 contains 13 residues. Germline loops: CDR1 SGHVS, CDR2 FQNEAQ. After removal of 5 bases from V and 14 bases from J, the junction contained 8 bases not matched to a gene. The CDR3 DNA reads as TGTGCCAGCAGCCCCCAACTAGCGGGGGATAAGTTCTTC. Its protein product is CASSPQLAGDKFF.